This T cell receptor beta chain was profiled in a study of identifying expanded T cells in peripheral blood. Sequencing used immunoSEQ multiplex PCR; TCRdb keeps in-frame clones, though not all of them. The table has some 75,000 clones, 90% seen once. Germline lookup yields CDR1 WSHSY and CDR2 SAAADI. This CDR3 contains 13 residues. The V end lost 3 bases, the J end lost 2 bases, and 7 bases lay between the germline ends. The chain is built from TRBV10-2 and TRBJ1-2; D possibly corresponds to TRBD1 (5 bases). Specimen: blood. This receptor was taken from a person between 18 and 69 years old in good health. The chain's CDR3 is CASSDPGNYGYTF. In DNA, the CDR3 is TGCGCCAGCAGTGATCCAGGGAACTATGGCTACACCTTC.